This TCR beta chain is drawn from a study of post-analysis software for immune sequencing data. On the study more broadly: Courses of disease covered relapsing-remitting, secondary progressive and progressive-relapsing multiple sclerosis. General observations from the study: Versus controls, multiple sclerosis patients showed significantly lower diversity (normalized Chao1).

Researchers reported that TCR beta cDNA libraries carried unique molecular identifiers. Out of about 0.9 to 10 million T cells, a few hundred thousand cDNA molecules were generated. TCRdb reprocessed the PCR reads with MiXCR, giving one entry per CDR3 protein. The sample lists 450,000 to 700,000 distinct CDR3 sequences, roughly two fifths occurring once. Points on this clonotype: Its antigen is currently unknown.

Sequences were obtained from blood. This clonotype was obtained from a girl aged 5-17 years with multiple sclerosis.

CDR3 sequence (DNA): TGCAGTGCCCGCGACGGGGCTATCTCCGATGAGCAGTTCTTC. Protein sequence: CSARDGAISDEQFF. The V and J genes are TRBV20-1 and TRBJ2-1; TRBD1 or TRBD2 may be the D gene (5 bases each). This CDR3 contains 14 residues. Trimming pared 6 bases from V and 8 bases from J, leaving 20 bases between. The germline V gene encodes CDR1 DFQATT and CDR2 SNEGSKA (reference sequence).